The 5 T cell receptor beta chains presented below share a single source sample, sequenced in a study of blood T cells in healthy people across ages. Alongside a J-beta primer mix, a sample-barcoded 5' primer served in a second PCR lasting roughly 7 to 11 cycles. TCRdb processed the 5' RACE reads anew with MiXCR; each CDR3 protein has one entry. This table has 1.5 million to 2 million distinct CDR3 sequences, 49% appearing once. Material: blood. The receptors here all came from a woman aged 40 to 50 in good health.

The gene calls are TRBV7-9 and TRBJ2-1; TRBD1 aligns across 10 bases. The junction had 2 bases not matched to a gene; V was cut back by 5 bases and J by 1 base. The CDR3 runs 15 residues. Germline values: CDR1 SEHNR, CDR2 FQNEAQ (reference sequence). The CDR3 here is CASSGQGESYNEQFF. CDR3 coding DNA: TGTGCCAGCAGCGGACAGGGGGAGTCCTACAATGAGCAGTTCTTC.

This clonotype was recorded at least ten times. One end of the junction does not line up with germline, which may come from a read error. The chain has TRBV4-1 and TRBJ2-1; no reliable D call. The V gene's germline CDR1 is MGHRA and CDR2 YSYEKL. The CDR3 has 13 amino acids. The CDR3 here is CASSQGLYNEQFF. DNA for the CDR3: TGTGCCAGCAGCCAAGGGCTATACAATGAGCAGTTCTTC.

The DNA of the CDR3 is TGTGCCAGCAGTGAGGGAACTACCGACTACGAGCAGTACTTC. Translating gives CASSEGTTDYEQYF. This rearrangement joins TRBV28 to TRBJ2-7; a possible D gene is TRBD2 (5 bases). Per germline, CDR1 MDHEN and CDR2 SYDVKM. The CDR3 sequence is 14 residues long. Trimming pared 5 bases from V and 3 bases from J, leaving 14 bases between.

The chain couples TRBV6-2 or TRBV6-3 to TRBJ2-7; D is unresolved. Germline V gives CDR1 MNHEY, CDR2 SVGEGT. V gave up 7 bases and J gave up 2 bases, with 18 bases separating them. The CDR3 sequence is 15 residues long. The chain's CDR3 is CASKWALAGPYEQYF. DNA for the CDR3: TGTGCCAGCAAGTGGGCGTTGGCTGGGCCCTACGAGCAGTACTTC.

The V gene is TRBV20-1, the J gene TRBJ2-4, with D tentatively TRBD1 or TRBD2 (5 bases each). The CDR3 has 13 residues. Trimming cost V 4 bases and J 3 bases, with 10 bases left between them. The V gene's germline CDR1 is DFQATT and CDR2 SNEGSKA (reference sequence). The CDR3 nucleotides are TGCAGTGCTATGAGTGGGGGCAAAAACATTCAGTACTTC. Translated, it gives CSAMSGGKNIQYF.